This T cell receptor beta chain was observed in a study of blood T cell repertoires in COVID-19. Overall study context: The United States, Italy and Spain were the sources of the acute and convalescent COVID-19 samples. PBMCs, B-cell-depleted T cells, or T cells were the source of the cDNA or gDNA that made up the material.

Germline assignment: CDR1 LGHDT and CDR2 YNNKEL (reference sequence). This CDR3 spans 15 amino acids. V shed 4 bases, J shed 2 bases, and the junction held 7 bases outside the gene matches. Per the original methods: From reference gene primer amplification, estimates of nucleated cell counts were derived. Profiling relied on immunoSEQ multiplex PCR, and the TCRdb table lists in-frame clones only, not all of them. The V and J calls and clone size are taken from that table; D and trimming were inferred from the DNA. This sample has 100,000 to 150,000 clones, with about 70% found just once. This chain uses TRBV3-1 (or the pseudogene TRBV3-2) with TRBJ1-1, with TRBD1 matching over 7 bases. Specimen: peripheral blood. This receptor was taken from a man aged 55 to 70 with acute or convalescent COVID-19. The CDR3: CASSLGQVDNTEAFF. DNA of the CDR3: TGTGCCAGCAGCCTCGGACAGGTTGATAACACTGAAGCTTTCTTT.